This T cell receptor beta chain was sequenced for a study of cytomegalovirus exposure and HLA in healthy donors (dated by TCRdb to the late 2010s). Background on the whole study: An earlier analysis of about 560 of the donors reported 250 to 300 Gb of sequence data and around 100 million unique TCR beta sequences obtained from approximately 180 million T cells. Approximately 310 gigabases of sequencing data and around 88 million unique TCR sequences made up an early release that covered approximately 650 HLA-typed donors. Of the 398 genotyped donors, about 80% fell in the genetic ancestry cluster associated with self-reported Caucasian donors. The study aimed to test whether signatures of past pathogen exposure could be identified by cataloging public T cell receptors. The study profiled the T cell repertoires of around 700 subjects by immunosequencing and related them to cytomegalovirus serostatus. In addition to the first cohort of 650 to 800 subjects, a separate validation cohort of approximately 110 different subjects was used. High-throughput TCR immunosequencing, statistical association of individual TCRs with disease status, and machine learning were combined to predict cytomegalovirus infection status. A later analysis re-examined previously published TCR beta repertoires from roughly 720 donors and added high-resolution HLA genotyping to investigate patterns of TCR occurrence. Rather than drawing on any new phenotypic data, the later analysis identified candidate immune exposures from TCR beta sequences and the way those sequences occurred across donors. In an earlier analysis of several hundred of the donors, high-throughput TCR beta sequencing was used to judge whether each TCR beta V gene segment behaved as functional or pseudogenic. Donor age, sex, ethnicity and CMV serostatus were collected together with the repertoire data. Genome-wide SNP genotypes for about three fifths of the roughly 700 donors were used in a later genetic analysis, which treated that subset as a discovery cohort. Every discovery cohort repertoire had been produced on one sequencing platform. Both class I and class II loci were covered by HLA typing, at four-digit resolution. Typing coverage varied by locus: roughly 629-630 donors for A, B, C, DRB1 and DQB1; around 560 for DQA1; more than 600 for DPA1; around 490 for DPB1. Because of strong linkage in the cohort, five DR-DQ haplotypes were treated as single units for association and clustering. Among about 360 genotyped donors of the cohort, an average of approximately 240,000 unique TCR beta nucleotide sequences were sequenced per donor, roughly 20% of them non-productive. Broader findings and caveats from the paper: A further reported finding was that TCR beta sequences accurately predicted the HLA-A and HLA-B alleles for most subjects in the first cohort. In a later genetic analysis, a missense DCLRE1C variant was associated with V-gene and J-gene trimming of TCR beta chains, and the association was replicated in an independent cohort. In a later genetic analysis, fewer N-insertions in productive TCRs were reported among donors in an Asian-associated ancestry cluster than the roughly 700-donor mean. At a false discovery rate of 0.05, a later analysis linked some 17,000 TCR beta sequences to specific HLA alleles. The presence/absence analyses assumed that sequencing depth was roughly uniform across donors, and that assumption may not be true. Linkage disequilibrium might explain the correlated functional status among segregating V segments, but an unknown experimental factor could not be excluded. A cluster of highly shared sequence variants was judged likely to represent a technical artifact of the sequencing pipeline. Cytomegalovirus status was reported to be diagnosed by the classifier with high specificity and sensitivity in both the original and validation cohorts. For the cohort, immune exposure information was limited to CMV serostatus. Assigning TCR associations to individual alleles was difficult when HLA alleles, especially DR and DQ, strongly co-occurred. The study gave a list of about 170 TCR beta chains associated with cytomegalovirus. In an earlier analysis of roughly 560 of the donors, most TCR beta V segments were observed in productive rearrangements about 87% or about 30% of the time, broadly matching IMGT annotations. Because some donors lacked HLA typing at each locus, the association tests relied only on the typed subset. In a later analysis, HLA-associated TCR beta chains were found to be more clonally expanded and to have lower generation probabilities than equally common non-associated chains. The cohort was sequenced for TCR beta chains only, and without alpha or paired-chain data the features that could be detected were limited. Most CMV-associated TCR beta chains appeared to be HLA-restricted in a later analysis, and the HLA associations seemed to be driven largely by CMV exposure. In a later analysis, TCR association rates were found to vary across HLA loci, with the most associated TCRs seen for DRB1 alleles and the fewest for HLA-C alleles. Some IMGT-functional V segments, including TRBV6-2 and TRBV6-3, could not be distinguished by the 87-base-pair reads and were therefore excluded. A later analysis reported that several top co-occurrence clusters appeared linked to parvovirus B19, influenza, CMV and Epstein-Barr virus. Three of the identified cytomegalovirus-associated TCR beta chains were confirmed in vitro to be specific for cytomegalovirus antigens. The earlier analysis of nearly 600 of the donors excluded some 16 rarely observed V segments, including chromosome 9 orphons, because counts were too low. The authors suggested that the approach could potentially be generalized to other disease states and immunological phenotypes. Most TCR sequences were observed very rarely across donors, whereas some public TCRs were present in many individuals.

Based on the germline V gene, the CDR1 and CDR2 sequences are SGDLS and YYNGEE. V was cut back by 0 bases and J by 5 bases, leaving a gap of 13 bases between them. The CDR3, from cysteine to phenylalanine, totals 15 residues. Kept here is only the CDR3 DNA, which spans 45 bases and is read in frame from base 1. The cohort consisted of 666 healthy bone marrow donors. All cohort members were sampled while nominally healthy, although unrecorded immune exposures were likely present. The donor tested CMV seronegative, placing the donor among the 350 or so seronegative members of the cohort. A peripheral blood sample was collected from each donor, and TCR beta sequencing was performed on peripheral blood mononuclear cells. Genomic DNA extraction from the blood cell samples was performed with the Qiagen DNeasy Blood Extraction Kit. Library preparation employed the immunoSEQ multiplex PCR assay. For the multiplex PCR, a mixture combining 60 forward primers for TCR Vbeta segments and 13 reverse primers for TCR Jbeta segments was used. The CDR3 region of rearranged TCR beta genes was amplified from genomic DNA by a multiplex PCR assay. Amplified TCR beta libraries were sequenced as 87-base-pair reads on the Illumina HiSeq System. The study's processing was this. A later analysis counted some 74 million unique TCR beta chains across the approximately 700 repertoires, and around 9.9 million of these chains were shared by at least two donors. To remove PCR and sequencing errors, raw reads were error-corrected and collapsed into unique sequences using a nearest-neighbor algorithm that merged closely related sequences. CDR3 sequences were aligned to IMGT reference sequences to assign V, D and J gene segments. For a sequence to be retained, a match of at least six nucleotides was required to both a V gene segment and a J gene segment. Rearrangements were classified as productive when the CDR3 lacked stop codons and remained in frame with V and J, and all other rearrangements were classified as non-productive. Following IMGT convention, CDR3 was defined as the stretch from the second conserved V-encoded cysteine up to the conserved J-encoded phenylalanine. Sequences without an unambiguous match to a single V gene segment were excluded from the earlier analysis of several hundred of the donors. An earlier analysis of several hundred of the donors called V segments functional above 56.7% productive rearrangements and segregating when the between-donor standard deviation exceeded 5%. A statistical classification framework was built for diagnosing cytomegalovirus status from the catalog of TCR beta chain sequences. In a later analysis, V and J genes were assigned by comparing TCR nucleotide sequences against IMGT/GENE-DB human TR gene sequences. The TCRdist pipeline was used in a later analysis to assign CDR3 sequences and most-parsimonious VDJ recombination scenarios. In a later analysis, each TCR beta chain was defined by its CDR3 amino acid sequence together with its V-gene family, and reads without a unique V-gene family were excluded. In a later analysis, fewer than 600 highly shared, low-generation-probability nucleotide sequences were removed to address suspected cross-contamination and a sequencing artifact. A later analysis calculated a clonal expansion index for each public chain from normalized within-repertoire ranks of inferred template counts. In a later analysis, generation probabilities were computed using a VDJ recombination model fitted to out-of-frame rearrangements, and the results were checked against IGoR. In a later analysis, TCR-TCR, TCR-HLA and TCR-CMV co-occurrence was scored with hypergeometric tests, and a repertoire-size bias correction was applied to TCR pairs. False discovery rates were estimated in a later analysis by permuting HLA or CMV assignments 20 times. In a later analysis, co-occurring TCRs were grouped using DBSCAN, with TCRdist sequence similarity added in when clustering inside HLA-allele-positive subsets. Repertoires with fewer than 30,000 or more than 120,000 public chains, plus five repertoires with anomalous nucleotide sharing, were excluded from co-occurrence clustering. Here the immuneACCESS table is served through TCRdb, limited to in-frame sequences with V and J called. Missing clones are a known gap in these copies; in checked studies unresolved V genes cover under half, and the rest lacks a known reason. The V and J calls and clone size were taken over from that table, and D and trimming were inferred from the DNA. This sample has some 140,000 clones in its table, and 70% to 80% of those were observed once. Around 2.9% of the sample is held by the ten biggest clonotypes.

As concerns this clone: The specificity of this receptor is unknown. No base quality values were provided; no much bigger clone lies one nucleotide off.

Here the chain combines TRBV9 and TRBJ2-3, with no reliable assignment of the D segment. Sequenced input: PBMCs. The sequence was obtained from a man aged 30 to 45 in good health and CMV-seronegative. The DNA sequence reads TGTGCCAGCAGCGTAGCTGTAGCTCCCGTAGATACGCAGTATTTT. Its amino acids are CASSVAVAPVDTQYF.